The TCR beta chain described here comes from a study of blood T cell repertoires in COVID-19. Profiled with immunoSEQ multiplex PCR; TCRdb holds only in-frame clones, not every one. This table holds under 300,000 clones, around nine tenths found once. The germline V gene encodes CDR1 MNHGY and CDR2 SVAAGI. CDR3 size: 20 residues. The V end was cut by 0 bases, the J end by 4 bases, with 25 bases between. Specimen: PBMCs or T cells enriched from blood (not recorded which). The source is a woman aged 18-29 years who had recovered from COVID-19. The V call is TRBV6-9, the J call TRBJ2-1; a weak D match, TRBD1 (7 bases). Written as DNA, the CDR3 is TGTGCCAGCAGTTATTCCCGCGGGACAGAAGATTGCCCACCTTACAATGAGCAGTTCTTC. Its protein product is CASSYSRGTEDCPPYNEQFF.